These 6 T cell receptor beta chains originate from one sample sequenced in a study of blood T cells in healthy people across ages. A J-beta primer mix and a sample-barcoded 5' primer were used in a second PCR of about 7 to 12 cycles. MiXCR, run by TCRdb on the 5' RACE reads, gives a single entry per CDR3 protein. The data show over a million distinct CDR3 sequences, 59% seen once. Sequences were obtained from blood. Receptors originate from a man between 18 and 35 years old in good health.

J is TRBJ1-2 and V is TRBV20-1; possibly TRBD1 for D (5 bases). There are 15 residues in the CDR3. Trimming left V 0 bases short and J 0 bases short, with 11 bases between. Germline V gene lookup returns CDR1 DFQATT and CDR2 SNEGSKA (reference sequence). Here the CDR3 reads CSARDYRSTNYGYTF. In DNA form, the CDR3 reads TGCAGTGCTAGAGACTACAGGTCGACTAACTATGGCTACACCTTC.

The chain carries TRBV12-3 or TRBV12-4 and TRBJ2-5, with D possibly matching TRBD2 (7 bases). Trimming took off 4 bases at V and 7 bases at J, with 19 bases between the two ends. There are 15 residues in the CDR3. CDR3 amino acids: CASSSLSGGPMTQYF. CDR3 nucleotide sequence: TGTGCCAGCAGTTCCCTGTCCGGGGGGCCGATGACCCAGTACTTC.

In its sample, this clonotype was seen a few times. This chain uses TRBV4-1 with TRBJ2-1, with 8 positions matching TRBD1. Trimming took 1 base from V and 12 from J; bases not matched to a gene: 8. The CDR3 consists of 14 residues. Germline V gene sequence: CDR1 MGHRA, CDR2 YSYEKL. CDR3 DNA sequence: TGCGCCAGCAGCCAAGTGGCTTTAGGACAGGGGCAGTTCTTC. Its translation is CASSQVALGQGQFF.

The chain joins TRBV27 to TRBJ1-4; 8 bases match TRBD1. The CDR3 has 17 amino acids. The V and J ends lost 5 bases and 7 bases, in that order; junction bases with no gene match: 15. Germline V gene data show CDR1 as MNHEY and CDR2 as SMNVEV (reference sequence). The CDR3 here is CASSPPRGDRFGEKLFF. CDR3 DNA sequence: TGTGCCAGCAGTCCCCCCAGGGGGGACAGGTTTGGTGAAAAACTGTTTTTT.

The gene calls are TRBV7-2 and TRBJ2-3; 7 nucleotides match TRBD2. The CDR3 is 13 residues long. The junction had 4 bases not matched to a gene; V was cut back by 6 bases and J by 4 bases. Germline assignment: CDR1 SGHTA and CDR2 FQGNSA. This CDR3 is CASRGTISDTQYF. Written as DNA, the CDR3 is TGTGCCAGCAGAGGGACTATCTCAGATACGCAGTATTTT. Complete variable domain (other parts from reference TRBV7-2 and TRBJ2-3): GAGVSQSPSNKVTEKGKDVELRCDPISGHTALYWYRQSLGQGLEFLIYFQGNSAPDKSGLPSDRFSAERTGGSVSTLTIQRTQQEDSAVYLCASRGTISDTQYFGPGTRLTVL.

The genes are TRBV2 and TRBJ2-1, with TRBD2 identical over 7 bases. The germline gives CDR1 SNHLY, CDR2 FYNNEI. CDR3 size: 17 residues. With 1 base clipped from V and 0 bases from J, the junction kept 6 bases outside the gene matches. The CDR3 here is CASSEEFGGSSYNEQFF. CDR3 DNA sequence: TGTGCCAGCAGTGAAGAGTTCGGGGGGAGCTCCTACAATGAGCAGTTCTTC.